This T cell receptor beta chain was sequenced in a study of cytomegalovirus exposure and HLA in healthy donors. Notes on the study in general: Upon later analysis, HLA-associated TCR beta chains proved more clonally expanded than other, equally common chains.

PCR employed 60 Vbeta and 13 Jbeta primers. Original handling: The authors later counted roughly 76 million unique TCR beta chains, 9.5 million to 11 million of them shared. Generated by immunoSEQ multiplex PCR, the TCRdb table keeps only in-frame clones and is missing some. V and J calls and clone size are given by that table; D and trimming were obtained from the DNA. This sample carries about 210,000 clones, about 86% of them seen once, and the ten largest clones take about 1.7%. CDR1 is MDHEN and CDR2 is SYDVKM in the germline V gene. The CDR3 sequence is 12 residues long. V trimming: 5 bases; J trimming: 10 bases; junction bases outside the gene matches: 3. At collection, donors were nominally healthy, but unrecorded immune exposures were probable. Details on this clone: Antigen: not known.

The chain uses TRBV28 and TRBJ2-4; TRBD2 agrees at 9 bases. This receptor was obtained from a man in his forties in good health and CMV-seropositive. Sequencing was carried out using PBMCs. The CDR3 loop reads CASSLAGRIQYF. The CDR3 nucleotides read TGTGCCAGCAGTCTAGCGGGAAGAATTCAGTACTTC.